Shown below are 26 T cell receptor beta chains from a single sample sequenced in a study of T-cell memory formation after mild COVID-19. TCRdb processed the 5' RACE reads anew with MiXCR; each CDR3 protein has one entry. In the table there are under 250,000 distinct CDR3 sequences, 15% of which are singletons. Source material: PBMCs or a T cell subset sorted from them (not recorded which). Source of these receptors: an adult woman who had mild COVID-19 (a few samples of this study predate the infection). Cell type and time point are not known.

The chain recombines TRBV19 with TRBJ1-1; 7 bases align to TRBD1. CDR1 is LNHDA, CDR2 SQIVND, per germline (reference sequence). This CDR3 has 12 amino acids. J was trimmed by 8 bases and V by 6 bases; bases with no gene match: 6. CDR3 bases: TGTGCCAGTAGGATTTCACAGGGGGAAGCTTTCTTT. This encodes CASRISQGEAFF.

This clonotype was seen once. The CDR3 loop reads CAIGRGSYEQYF. Here the CDR3 DNA reads TGTGCCATCGGAAGGGGTTCCTACGAGCAGTACTTC. The V gene is TRBV10-3, the J gene TRBJ2-7; maybe TRBD1 (5 bases). The CDR3 covers 12 residues. The V and J ends lost 8 bases and 1 base respectively, with 9 bases between them. Germline CDR1 ENHRY, CDR2 SYGVKD.

The chain links TRBV5-5 to TRBJ1-5; 7 bases are a match to TRBD1. This CDR3 comprises 15 residues. CDR1 SGHKS and CDR2 YYEKEE come from the germline V gene (reference sequence). V shed 4 bases and J 4 bases; nucleotides not matched to a gene: 8. The CDR3 DNA follows: TGTGCCAGCAGCGGCCGGACAGGAGTTAATCAGCCCCAGCATTTT. Protein: CASSGRTGVNQPQHF.

This clonotype was seen only a few times. This chain uses TRBV5-1 with TRBJ2-6; 10 bases line up with TRBD1. Germline V lookup: CDR1 SGHRS, CDR2 YFSETQ. J lost 0 bases, V lost 4 bases, and 10 bases had no gene match. The CDR3 consists of 19 residues. For the CDR3, the DNA is TGCGCCAGCAGCCACACACCGGGACAGGGGACCTCTGGGGCCAACGTCCTGACTTTC. This codes for CASSHTPGQGTSGANVLTF.

This clonotype was seen a few times. The J gene is TRBJ1-1, the V gene TRBV29-1; D is undetermined. V was trimmed by 1 base and J by 0 bases, leaving 6 bases between them. Germline V gives CDR1 SQVTM, CDR2 ANQGSEA. The CDR3 contains 13 residues. CDR3 in DNA: TGCAGCGTTGAAGGGCAGCTGAACACTGAAGCTTTCTTT. As protein: CSVEGQLNTEAFF. The whole variable domain, remainder taken from reference TRBV29-1 and TRBJ1-1, is SAVISQKPSRDICQRGTSLTIQCQVDSQVTMMFWYRQQPGQSLTLIATANQGSEATYESGFVIDKFPISRPNLTFSTLTVSNMSPEDSSIYLCSVEGQLNTEAFFGQGTRLTVV.

The CDR3 DNA reads as TGTGCCAGCACGAATTTAGCGGGATCGCAAGAGACCCAGTACTTC. Amino acid sequence: CASTNLAGSQETQYF. This rearrangement joins TRBV18 to TRBJ2-5, with 8 nucleotides matching TRBD2. Germline CDR1 and CDR2: KGHSH and LQKENI. The CDR3 spans 15 residues. Losses at the gene ends were 8 bases for V and 2 bases for J; bases not matched to a gene: 10.

This sequence joins TRBV19 and TRBJ1-5; D not resolved. The CDR3 has 13 amino acids. In germline, CDR1 is LNHDA, CDR2 SQIVND (reference sequence). Trimming removed 5 bases from V and 3 bases from J, with 8 bases in between. The CDR3: CASSRRTNQPQHF. The CDR3 coding sequence is TGTGCCAGTAGTCGACGGACCAATCAGCCCCAGCATTTT.

This clonotype was recorded at least ten times. A junction end diverges from the germline sequence, so it may reflect a read error. The rearrangement joins TRBV30 to TRBJ1-1; D might be TRBD1 (5 bases). Germline CDR1 reads GTSNPN; CDR2 reads SVGIG (reference sequence). This CDR3 region has 14 residues. The CDR3 sequence: CARRDYGAGTEAFF. In DNA form, the CDR3 reads TGTGCCCGGAGGGATTATGGGGCGGGCACTGAAGCTTTCTTT.

This clonotype was seen only a few times. The V and J genes are TRBV7-9 and TRBJ2-3, with TRBD2 matching over 9 bases. CDR1 is SEHNR, CDR2 FQNEAQ, per germline (reference sequence). CDR3 length: 17 residues. J gave up 2 bases and V 5 bases, and 11 bases lay outside the gene matches. The DNA for the CDR3 is TGTGCCAGCAGCACAGAACTGTTAGCGGGAGTCACAGATACGCAGTATTTT. Protein sequence: CASSTELLAGVTDTQYF.

This clonotype was picked up many times. This sequence joins TRBV3-1 and TRBJ2-3; D gene unclear. CDR3 length: 12 residues. Germline V CDR1 and CDR2: LGHDT, YNNKEL (reference sequence). V lost 4 bases to trimming and J lost 7 bases, with 9 bases between them. The CDR3 is CASSLHANTQYF. As DNA, the CDR3 is TGTGCCAGCAGCCTACACGCGAATACGCAGTATTTT.

This clonotype showed up just a few times. This chain connects TRBV5-4 to TRBJ2-7, with D tentatively TRBD1 (6 bases). CDR3 length: 15 amino acids. CDR1 SGHNT and CDR2 YYREEE come from the germline V gene (reference sequence). V was pared by 4 bases and J by 1 base, with 15 bases between. CDR3: CASSVQSRGSYEQYF. DNA for the CDR3: TGTGCCAGCAGCGTTCAGTCCAGGGGATCCTACGAGCAGTACTTC.

This chain connects TRBV5-6 to TRBJ1-1; D not resolved. The germline V gene encodes CDR1 SGHDT and CDR2 YYEEEE. The CDR3 length is 13 residues. V was cut by 3 bases and J by 4 bases, with 10 bases left in between. The chain's CDR3 is CASSSPLVTEAFF. The CDR3 region has the DNA TGTGCCAGCAGCTCCCCGCTGGTCACTGAAGCTTTCTTT.

The J gene is TRBJ2-1, the V gene TRBV5-4, with D hard to call. This CDR3 has 12 residues. The germline V and J ends were trimmed by 3 bases and 8 bases, with 9 bases remaining between them. Germline V CDR1 and CDR2: SGHNT, YYREEE (reference sequence). The CDR3 sequence is CASSSPLYEQFF. In DNA form, the CDR3 reads TGTGCCAGCAGCTCTCCCCTATATGAGCAGTTCTTC.

This chain links TRBV11-2 with TRBJ1-1; D is ambiguous. Trimming left V 4 bases short and J 1 base short, with 10 bases between. Germline V gene lookup returns CDR1 SGHAT and CDR2 FQNNGV. The CDR3 length is 14 residues. The CDR3 DNA is TGTGCCAGCAGCTCCCCTAAGAAGAACACTGAAGCTTTCTTT. Protein product: CASSSPKKNTEAFF.

The chain has TRBV18 and TRBJ1-3; D call uncertain. V was trimmed by 0 bases and J by 2 bases, leaving 11 bases between them. Germline V gene sequence: CDR1 KGHSH, CDR2 LQKENI. CDR3 length equals 16 residues. The CDR3 DNA reads TGTGCCAGCTCACCACCTTTAGGAATTGCTGGAAACACCATATATTTT. It is translated as CASSPPLGIAGNTIYF. Supplemented by reference TRBV18 and TRBJ1-3, the full variable domain reads NAGVMQNPRHLVRRRGQEARLRCSPMKGHSHVYWYRQLPEEGLKFMVYLQKENIIDESGMPKERFSAEFPKEGPSILRIQQVVRGDSAAYFCASSPPLGIAGNTIYFGEGSWLTVV.

The V gene is TRBV6-2 or TRBV6-3, the J gene TRBJ2-5, with 14 bases lining up with TRBD2. The V segment lost 5 bases and the J segment 4 bases; nucleotides outside the gene matches: 9. This CDR3 contains 17 residues. In germline, CDR1 is MNHEY, CDR2 SVGEGT. Written as DNA, the CDR3 is TGTGCCAGCAGTGCCGGACTAGCGGGAGGAGTAGGAGAGACCCAGTACTTC. It translates to CASSAGLAGGVGETQYF.

V and J are TRBV11-2 and TRBJ2-1, with TRBD1 matching over 12 bases. Trimming cost V 6 bases and J 6 bases; bases outside gene matches: 9. In germline, CDR1 is SGHAT, CDR2 FQNNGV. The CDR3 is made up of 16 amino acids. CDR3 region: CASRVNRDRGLNEQFF. The CDR3 DNA reads as TGTGCCAGCAGAGTTAACCGGGACAGGGGGCTCAATGAGCAGTTCTTC.

This clonotype was observed a few times. The V gene is TRBV5-6, the J gene TRBJ2-1, with a possible D match to TRBD1 (6 bases). Trimming took 5 bases from V and 4 from J, leaving 19 bases between them. This CDR3 region has 16 residues. Germline lookup yields CDR1 SGHDT and CDR2 YYEEEE. The CDR3 DNA reads TGTGCCAGCAGGGCGGCAGGGGTTAATACGTACAATGAGCAGTTCTTC. Translation gives CASRAAGVNTYNEQFF.

This clonotype was seen ten or more times. The genes are TRBV5-1 and TRBJ2-1; 7 nucleotides align to TRBD1. The CDR3 loop spans 14 amino acids. V trimming: 3 bases; J trimming: 7 bases; junction bases outside the gene matches: 7. CDR1 and CDR2 (germline): SGHRS, YFSETQ. This CDR3 is CASSSGTGANEQFF. The CDR3 nucleotides read TGCGCCAGCAGCTCAGGTACAGGGGCAAATGAGCAGTTCTTC.

The DNA for the CDR3 is TGCGCCAGCAGCTTGGCCCTGGGCGATGCCGGCCCCGGGAGGGCCAATGAGCAGTTCTTC. This codes for CASSLALGDAGPGRANEQFF. The chain links TRBV5-1 to TRBJ2-1; 8 positions agree with TRBD2. Germline CDR1 reads SGHRS; CDR2 reads YFSETQ. V gave up 0 bases and J gave up 6 bases; unmatched junction bases: 20. The length of the CDR3 is 20 residues.

As for this clonotype: The junction and the germline gene differ at one end; a read error may be behind it. The chain uses TRBV7-7 and TRBJ2-5; 8 positions agree with TRBD1. The germline V gene has CDR1 SSHAT and CDR2 FNYEAQ (reference sequence). The CDR3 sequence is 13 residues long. DNA for the CDR3: TGTGCTAGCAGTCGGACAGGGCCAGAGACCCAGTACTTC. It is translated as CASSRTGPETQYF.

This chain links TRBV6-5 with TRBJ2-7; 10 bases agree with TRBD1. Trimming cost V 7 bases and J 5 bases; bases outside gene matches: 8. This CDR3 has 14 residues. Germline V gene data show CDR1 as MNHEY and CDR2 as SVGAGI. CDR3 nucleotide sequence: TGTGCCAGCACCAAGGGACAGGGGAGCAACGAGCAGTACTTC. Encoded protein: CASTKGQGSNEQYF.

This clonotype was counted only a few times. J is TRBJ2-1 and V is TRBV12-3 or TRBV12-4; D is uncertain. The V and J ends lost 7 bases and 0 bases respectively, with 10 bases between them. The CDR3 is 14 amino acids. CDR3 protein: CASTFGISYNEQFF. The CDR3 DNA reads as TGTGCCAGCACCTTTGGGATCTCCTACAATGAGCAGTTCTTC.

The chain couples TRBV6-6 to TRBJ1-5, with D possibly matching TRBD1 (5 bases). This CDR3 region has 15 residues. With 5 bases removed from V and 6 bases from J, the gap between germline ends came to 17 bases. CDR1 is MNHNY and CDR2 is SVGAGI in the germline V gene (reference sequence). CDR3 amino acids: CASSNANRGIQPQHF. In DNA form, the CDR3 reads TGTGCCAGCAGTAACGCTAATAGGGGCATTCAGCCCCAGCATTTT.

The chain employs TRBV19 and TRBJ1-5, with D maybe TRBD1 (6 bases). Germline CDR1 reads LNHDA; CDR2 reads SQIVND (reference sequence). The V and J ends lost 6 bases and 2 bases respectively, with 14 bases between them. The CDR3 covers 15 residues. DNA for the CDR3: TGTGCCAGTAGGAATTCCAACAGGGGCAATCAGCCCCAGCATTTT. Amino acid sequence: CASRNSNRGNQPQHF.

The chain has TRBV24-1 and TRBJ2-1; D unclear. Germline lookup yields CDR1 KGHDR and CDR2 SFDVKD. The CDR3 contains 15 residues. V was shortened by 1 base and J by 5 bases, with 11 bases between the two germline ends. The CDR3 sequence is CATSDFEQRNNEQFF. As DNA, the CDR3 is TGTGCCACCAGTGATTTCGAACAGAGGAACAATGAGCAGTTCTTC.